This entry features one T cell receptor beta chain sequence. Trimming stripped 8 bases from V and 8 bases from J, with 18 bases between. The CDR3 totals 14 residues. The V gene's germline CDR1 is MNHEY and CDR2 SMNVEV (reference sequence). The data were obtained in a study of blood T cell repertoires in COVID-19. Study summary: Some COVID-19 samples were acute and others convalescent; all came from the United States, Italy and Spain.

Participant age was roughly 18 to 90 years, and participants resided in 25 or so US areas. Authors' data handling: Amplification from reference gene primers served as the basis for estimated nucleated cell counts. Sequenced by immunoSEQ multiplex PCR; TCRdb stores in-frame clones only, minus some. The V and J calls and the clone size are those of that table, but D and trimming were determined from the DNA. Seen here are about 250,000 clones, approximately 86% observed once, and the top ten hold 2.5% to 3%. This TCR was recovered from a woman aged 30 to 39 with acute COVID-19. The J gene is TRBJ1-4, the V gene TRBV27; no reliable D call. The sequenced sample consisted of PBMCs or T cells enriched from blood (not recorded which). Here the CDR3 reads CASGNRARREKLFF. DNA of the CDR3: TGTGCCAGCGGCAACCGAGCGAGGAGAGAAAAACTGTTTTTT. Complete variable domain (other parts from reference TRBV27 and TRBJ1-4): EAQVTQNPRYLITVTGKKLTVTCSQNMNHEYMSWYRQDPGLGLRQIYYSMNVEVTDKGDVPEGYKVSRKEKRNFPLILESPSPNQTSLYFCASGNRARREKLFFGSGTQLSVL.